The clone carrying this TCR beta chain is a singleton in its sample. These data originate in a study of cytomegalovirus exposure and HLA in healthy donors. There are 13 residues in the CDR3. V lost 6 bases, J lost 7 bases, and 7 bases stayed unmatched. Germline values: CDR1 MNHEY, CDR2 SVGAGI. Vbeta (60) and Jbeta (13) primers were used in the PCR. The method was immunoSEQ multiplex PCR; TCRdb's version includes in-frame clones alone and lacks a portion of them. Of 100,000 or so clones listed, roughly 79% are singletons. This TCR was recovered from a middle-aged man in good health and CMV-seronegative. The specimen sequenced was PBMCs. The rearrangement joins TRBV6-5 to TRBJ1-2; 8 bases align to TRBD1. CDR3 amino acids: CASSTDRVSGYTF. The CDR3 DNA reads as TGTGCCAGCAGCACGGACAGGGTATCTGGCTACACCTTC.